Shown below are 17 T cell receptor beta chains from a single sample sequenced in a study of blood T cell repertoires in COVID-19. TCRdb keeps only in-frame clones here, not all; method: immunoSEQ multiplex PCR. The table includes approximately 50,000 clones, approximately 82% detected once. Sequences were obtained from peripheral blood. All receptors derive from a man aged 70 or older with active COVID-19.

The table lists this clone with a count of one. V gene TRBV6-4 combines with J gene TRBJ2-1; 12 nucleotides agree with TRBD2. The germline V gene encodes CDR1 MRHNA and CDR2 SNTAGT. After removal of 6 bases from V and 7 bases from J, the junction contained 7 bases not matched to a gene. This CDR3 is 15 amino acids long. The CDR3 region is CASSPLAGGLNEQFF. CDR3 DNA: TGTGCCAGCAGCCCACTAGCGGGGGGATTAAATGAGCAGTTCTTC.

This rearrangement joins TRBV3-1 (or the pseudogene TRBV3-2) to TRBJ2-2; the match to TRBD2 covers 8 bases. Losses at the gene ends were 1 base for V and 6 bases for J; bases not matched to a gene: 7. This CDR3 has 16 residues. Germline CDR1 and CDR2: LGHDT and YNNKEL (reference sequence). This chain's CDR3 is CASSQVRGAYSGELFF. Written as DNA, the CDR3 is TGTGCCAGCAGCCAAGTGCGGGGGGCCTACTCCGGGGAGCTGTTTTTT.

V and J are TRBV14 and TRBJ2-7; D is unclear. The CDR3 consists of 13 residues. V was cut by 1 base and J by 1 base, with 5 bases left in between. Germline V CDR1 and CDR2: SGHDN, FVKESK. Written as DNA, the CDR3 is TGTGCCAGCAGCCAAGCCAGTTCCTACGAGCAGTACTTC. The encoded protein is CASSQASSYEQYF.

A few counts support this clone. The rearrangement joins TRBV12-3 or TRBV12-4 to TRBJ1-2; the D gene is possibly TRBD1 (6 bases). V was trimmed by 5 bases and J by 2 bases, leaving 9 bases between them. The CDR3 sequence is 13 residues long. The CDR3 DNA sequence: TGTGCCAGCAGTGCCGGACAGAACTATGGCTACACCTTC. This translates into CASSAGQNYGYTF.

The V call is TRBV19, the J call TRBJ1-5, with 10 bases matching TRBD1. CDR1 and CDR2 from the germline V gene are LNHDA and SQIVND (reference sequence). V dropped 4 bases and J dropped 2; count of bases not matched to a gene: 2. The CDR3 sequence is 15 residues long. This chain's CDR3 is CASSRDRGRNQPQHF. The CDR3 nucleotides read TGTGCCAGTAGTAGGGACAGGGGACGCAATCAGCCCCAGCATTTT.

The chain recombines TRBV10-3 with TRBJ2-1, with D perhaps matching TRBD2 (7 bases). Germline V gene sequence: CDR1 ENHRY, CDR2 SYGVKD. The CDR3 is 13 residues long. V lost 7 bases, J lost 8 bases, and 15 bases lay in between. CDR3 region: CAIKVGGGDEQFF. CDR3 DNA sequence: TGTGCCATCAAGGTGGGGGGGGGCGATGAGCAGTTCTTC.

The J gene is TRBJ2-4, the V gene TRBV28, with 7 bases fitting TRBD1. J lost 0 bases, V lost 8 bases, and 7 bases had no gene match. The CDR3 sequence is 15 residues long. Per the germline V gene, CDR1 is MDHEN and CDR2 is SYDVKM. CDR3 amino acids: CASQGPGGAKNIQYF. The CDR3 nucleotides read TGTGCCAGCCAGGGGCCAGGGGGAGCCAAAAACATTCAGTACTTC.

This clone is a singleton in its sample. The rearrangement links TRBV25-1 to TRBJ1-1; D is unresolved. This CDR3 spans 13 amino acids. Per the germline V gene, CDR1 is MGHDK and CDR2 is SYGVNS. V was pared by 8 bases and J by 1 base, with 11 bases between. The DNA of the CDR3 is TGTGCCAGCTCAACCATACAGAACACTGAAGCTTTCTTT. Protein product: CASSTIQNTEAFF. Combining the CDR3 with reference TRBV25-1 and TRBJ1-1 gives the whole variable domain EADIYQTPRYLVIGTGKKITLECSQTMGHDKMYWYQQDPGMELHLIHYSYGVNSTEKGDLSSESTVSRIRTEHFPLTLESARPSHTSQYLCASSTIQNTEAFFGQGTRLTVV.

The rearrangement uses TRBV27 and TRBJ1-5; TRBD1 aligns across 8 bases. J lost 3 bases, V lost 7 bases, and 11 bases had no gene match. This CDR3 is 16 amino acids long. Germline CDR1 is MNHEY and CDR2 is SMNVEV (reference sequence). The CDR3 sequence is CASMLRGQVFNQPQHF. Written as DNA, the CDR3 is TGTGCCAGCATGCTGCGGGGACAGGTTTTCAATCAGCCCCAGCATTTT.

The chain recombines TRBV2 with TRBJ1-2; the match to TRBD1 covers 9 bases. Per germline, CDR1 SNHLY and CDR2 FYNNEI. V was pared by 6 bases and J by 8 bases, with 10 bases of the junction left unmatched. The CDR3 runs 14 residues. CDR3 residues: CASRSQTTGGGYTF. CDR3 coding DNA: TGTGCCAGCAGATCCCAAACTACAGGGGGCGGCTACACCTTC.

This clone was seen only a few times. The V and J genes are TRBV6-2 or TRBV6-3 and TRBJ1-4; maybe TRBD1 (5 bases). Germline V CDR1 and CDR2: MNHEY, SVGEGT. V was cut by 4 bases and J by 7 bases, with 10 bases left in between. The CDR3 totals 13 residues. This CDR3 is CASSSSGSEKLFF. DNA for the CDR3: TGTGCCAGCAGTTCCTCAGGGAGTGAAAAACTGTTTTTT.

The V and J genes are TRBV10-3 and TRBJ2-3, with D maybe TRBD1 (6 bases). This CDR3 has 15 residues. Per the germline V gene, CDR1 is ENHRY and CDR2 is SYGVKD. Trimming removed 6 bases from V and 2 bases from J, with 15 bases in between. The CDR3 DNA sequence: TGTGCCATCAGCCAGGGACAAGCCCCCACAGATACGCAGTATTTT. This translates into CAISQGQAPTDTQYF.

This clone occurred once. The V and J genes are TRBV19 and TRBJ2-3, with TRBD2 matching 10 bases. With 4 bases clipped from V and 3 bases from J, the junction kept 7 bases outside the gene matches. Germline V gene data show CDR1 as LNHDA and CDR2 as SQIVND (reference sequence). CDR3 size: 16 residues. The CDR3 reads CASSKAGGLGTDTQYF. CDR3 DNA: TGTGCCAGTAGTAAAGCGGGGGGGCTTGGGACAGATACGCAGTATTTT.

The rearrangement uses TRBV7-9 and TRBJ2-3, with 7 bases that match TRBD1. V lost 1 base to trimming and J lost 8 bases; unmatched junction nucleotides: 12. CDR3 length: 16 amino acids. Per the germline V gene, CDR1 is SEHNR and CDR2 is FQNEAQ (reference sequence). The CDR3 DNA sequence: TGTGCCAGCAGCTTAGGAACAGGGGCACGAGGCGGTACGCAGTATTTT. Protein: CASSLGTGARGGTQYF.

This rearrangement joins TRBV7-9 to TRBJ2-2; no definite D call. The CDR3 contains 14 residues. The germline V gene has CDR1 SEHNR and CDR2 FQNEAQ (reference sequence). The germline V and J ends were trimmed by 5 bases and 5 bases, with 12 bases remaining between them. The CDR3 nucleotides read TGTGCCAGCAGCCCCCTGCGCGGTACCGGGGAGCTGTTTTTT. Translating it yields CASSPLRGTGELFF.

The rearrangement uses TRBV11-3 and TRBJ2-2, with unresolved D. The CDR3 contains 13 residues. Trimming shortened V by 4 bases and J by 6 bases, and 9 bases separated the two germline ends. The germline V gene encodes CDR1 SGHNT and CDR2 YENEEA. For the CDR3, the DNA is TGTGCCAGCAGCTGGAGCTGGTCCGGGGAGCTGTTTTTT. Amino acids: CASSWSWSGELFF.

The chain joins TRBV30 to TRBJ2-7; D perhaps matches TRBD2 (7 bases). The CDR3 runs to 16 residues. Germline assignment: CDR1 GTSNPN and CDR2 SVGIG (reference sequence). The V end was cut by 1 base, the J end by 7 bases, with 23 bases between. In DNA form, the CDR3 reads TGTGCCTGGAGTGAAAGGTCCGGCGGGGGCTCGCGGGAGCAGTACTTC. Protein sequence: CAWSERSGGGSREQYF.